Below are 28 T cell receptor beta chains sequenced from a single sample in a study of blood T cell repertoires in COVID-19. Sequencing was performed with immunoSEQ multiplex PCR; in TCRdb, only in-frame clones are kept and a portion is missing. This repertoire shows some 130,000 clones, about nine tenths found once; its top ten account for less than 5%. The sequenced sample consisted of peripheral blood. Source of these receptors: a man aged 55 to 69 with COVID-19, enrolled during active disease.

The genes are TRBV6-5 and TRBJ1-5; no firm D call. This CDR3 contains 14 residues. Per the germline V gene, CDR1 is MNHEY and CDR2 is SVGAGI. Trimming stripped 11 bases from V and 2 bases from J, with 16 bases between. CDR3 DNA: TGTGCCGGCGGCCGGCTGAGCGGCAATCAGCCCCAGCATTTT. As protein: CAGGRLSGNQPQHF.

J is TRBJ1-1 and V is TRBV29-1; D is possibly TRBD1 (6 bases). This CDR3 is 13 amino acids long. The V end lost 7 bases, the J end lost 11 bases, and 23 bases lay between the germline ends. Germline assignment: CDR1 SQVTM and CDR2 ANQGSEA. This CDR3 is CSAWAGDPQWAFF. CDR3 nucleotide sequence: TGCAGCGCTTGGGCAGGGGACCCTCAATGGGCTTTCTTT.

The rearrangement joins TRBV19 to TRBJ1-2, with 7 bases aligning to TRBD1. The V and J ends lost 4 bases and 3 bases, in that order; junction bases with no gene match: 8. Germline-derived CDR1 and CDR2 are LNHDA and SQIVND (reference sequence). CDR3 length: 15 amino acids. CDR3 in amino acids: CASSNRGGLDYGYTF. The CDR3 bases are TGTGCCAGTAGTAACAGGGGTGGTTTAGACTATGGCTACACCTTC.

V and J are TRBV24-1 and TRBJ2-1; 7 bases fit TRBD1. This CDR3 spans 16 amino acids. Germline assignment: CDR1 KGHDR and CDR2 SFDVKD. V gave up 5 bases and J gave up 7 bases; unmatched junction bases: 13. Here the CDR3 reads CATSGATGLLGNEQFF. CDR3 nucleotide sequence: TGTGCCACCAGTGGTGCGACAGGGTTGCTGGGAAATGAGCAGTTCTTC.

This chain connects TRBV24-1 to TRBJ2-3; 11 bases map to TRBD2. The germline CDR1 and CDR2 sequences are KGHDR and SFDVKD. This CDR3 is 14 amino acids long. With V trimmed by 9 bases and J by 4 bases, 5 bases remained unmatched. CDR3 sequence: CATATSGSPDTQYF. CDR3 in DNA: TGTGCCACCGCAACTAGCGGGAGCCCAGATACGCAGTATTTT.

The rearrangement uses TRBV12-3 or TRBV12-4 and TRBJ1-2, with 8 bases lining up with TRBD1. The CDR3 sequence is 11 residues long. V gave up 10 bases and J gave up 7 bases; unmatched junction bases: 5. CDR3 residues: CATHTGGGYTF. The CDR3 nucleotides read TGTGCCACTCACACAGGGGGTGGCTACACCTTC.

The chain has TRBV6-5 and TRBJ2-1; 7 bases map to TRBD2. The CDR3 is 15 amino acids. Looked up from germline, CDR1 is MNHEY and CDR2 is SVGAGI. Unmatched junction bases numbered 10, after V lost 2 bases and J lost 9 bases. The CDR3 region is CASSYPFGEGGEQFF. DNA of the CDR3: TGTGCCAGCAGTTACCCATTCGGGGAGGGCGGTGAGCAGTTCTTC.

V is TRBV28 and J is TRBJ1-3, with D possibly TRBD1 on 6 matching bases. The V gene's germline CDR1 is MDHEN and CDR2 SYDVKM. The V gene lost 6 bases and the J gene lost 4 bases, with 13 bases spanning the gap. The CDR3 loop spans 14 amino acids. The CDR3 sequence is CASRLDSPGNTIYF. The DNA of the CDR3 is TGTGCCAGCAGGCTGGACAGTCCGGGAAACACCATATATTTT. Full variable domain (missing parts from reference TRBV28 and TRBJ1-3): DVKVTQSSRYLVKRTGEKVFLECVQDMDHENMFWYRQDPGLGLRLIYFSYDVKMKEKGDIPEGYSVSREKKERFSLILESASTNQTSMYLCASRLDSPGNTIYFGEGSWLTVV.

V is TRBV3-1 (or the pseudogene TRBV3-2) and J is TRBJ2-1; D may be TRBD2 (5 bases). V dropped 1 base and J dropped 8 bases, with 9 bases sitting between them. The length of the CDR3 is 13 residues. CDR1 is LGHDT, CDR2 YNNKEL, per germline (reference sequence). The CDR3 nucleotides read TGTGCCAGCAGCCAAGCACTAGGAGATGAGCAGTTCTTC. Protein product: CASSQALGDEQFF.

The V and J genes are TRBV4-3 and TRBJ2-7; no firm D call. The CDR3 has 14 amino acids. Germline CDR1 is LGHNA and CDR2 is YSLEER. V was clipped by 3 bases and J by 6 bases, with 15 bases between them. In DNA, the CDR3 is TGCGCCAGCAGCCAGAGACAATACCCTTCCGAGCAGTACTTC. This encodes CASSQRQYPSEQYF.

This chain uses TRBV19 with TRBJ2-2; 10 bases are a match to TRBD2. The V gene's germline CDR1 is LNHDA and CDR2 SQIVND (reference sequence). The CDR3 is 15 residues long. V lost 9 bases, J lost 1 base, and 5 bases stayed unmatched. CDR3 coding DNA: TGTGCCAGCCAAGGACTAGCGGAGAACACCGGGGAGCTGTTTTTT. As protein: CASQGLAENTGELFF.

This chain joins TRBV7-9 and TRBJ2-2; TRBD2 matches 13 bases. Germline lookup yields CDR1 SEHNR and CDR2 FQNEAQ (reference sequence). The ends lost 5 bases at V and 4 bases at J; junction bases unmatched: 4. The CDR3 runs 16 residues. CDR3 in DNA: TGTGCCAGCAGCCTCGGACTAGCGGGAGCCACCGGGGAGCTGTTTTTT. It yields the protein CASSLGLAGATGELFF. Full variable domain (missing parts from reference TRBV7-9 and TRBJ2-2): DTGVSQNPRHKITKRGQNVTFRCDPISEHNRLYWYRQTLGQGPEFLTYFQNEAQLEKSRLLSDRFSAERPKGSFSTLEIQRTEQGDSAMYLCASSLGLAGATGELFFGEGSRLTVL.

The V and J genes are TRBV9 and TRBJ2-5; 7 nucleotides align to TRBD1. CDR3 length: 15 amino acids. The V gene's germline CDR1 is SGDLS and CDR2 YYNGEE. V shed 0 bases and J 5 bases; nucleotides not matched to a gene: 7. The CDR3 protein is CASSVVGGRGETQYF. CDR3 DNA: TGTGCCAGCAGCGTAGTAGGGGGCAGGGGCGAGACCCAGTACTTC.

The chain's CDR3 is CASSLGGRANEQYF. The CDR3, as DNA: TGTGCCAGCAGCTTAGGCGGGAGGGCCAACGAGCAGTACTTC. J is TRBJ2-7 and V is TRBV7-2; TRBD2 agrees at 9 bases. J lost 5 bases, V lost 1 base, and 3 bases had no gene match. The length of the CDR3 is 14 residues. Per germline, CDR1 SGHTA and CDR2 FQGNSA. The full variable domain, in which reference TRBV7-2 and TRBJ2-7 provide the parts outside the CDR3, is GAGVSQSPSNKVTEKGKDVELRCDPISGHTALYWYRQSLGQGLEFLIYFQGNSAPDKSGLPSDRFSAERTGGSVSTLTIQRTQQEDSAVYLCASSLGGRANEQYFGPGTRLTVT.

The chain employs TRBV27 and TRBJ2-3; tentative D call: TRBD2 (7 bases). The CDR3 spans 15 residues. V was cut by 5 bases and J by 5 bases, with 17 bases left in between. Germline V CDR1 and CDR2: MNHEY, SMNVEV (reference sequence). The CDR3 protein is CASSLRGRAEDTQYF. The CDR3 nucleotides read TGTGCCAGCAGTCTAAGGGGGAGGGCGGAAGATACGCAGTATTTT.

V is TRBV24-1 and J is TRBJ1-2; 7 bases map to TRBD1. This CDR3 is built from 14 residues. CDR1 is KGHDR and CDR2 is SFDVKD in the germline V gene. V shed 4 bases and J 2 bases; nucleotides not matched to a gene: 3. This CDR3 reads CATSDADRNYGYTF. The CDR3 nucleotides read TGTGCCACCAGTGACGCGGACAGGAACTATGGCTACACCTTC.

The rearrangement joins TRBV3-1 (or the pseudogene TRBV3-2) to TRBJ1-2; 9 nucleotides align to TRBD1. The germline V gene encodes CDR1 LGHDT and CDR2 YNNKEL (reference sequence). The V gene end was trimmed by 3 bases and the J gene end by 4 bases; junction bases not matched to a gene: 9. This CDR3 spans 16 amino acids. The CDR3 DNA is TGTGCCAGCAGCCAGGGACAGGGTGTTATTAGCTATGGCTACACCTTC. Encoded protein: CASSQGQGVISYGYTF.

Concerning this clone itself: This specimen includes other DNA sequences encoding the same CDR3. V gene TRBV5-1 combines with J gene TRBJ2-7; 11 bases fit TRBD2. This CDR3 contains 14 residues. J lost 4 bases, V lost 5 bases, and 5 bases had no gene match. The germline V gene encodes CDR1 SGHRS and CDR2 YFSETQ. CDR3 DNA: TGCGCCAGCAGTTTGACTAGCGGGACGTACGAGCAGTACTTC. Amino acid sequence: CASSLTSGTYEQYF. The full variable domain, rest sourced from reference TRBV5-1 and TRBJ2-7, is KAGVTQTPRYLIKTRGQQVTLSCSPISGHRSVSWYQQTPGQGLQFLFEYFSETQRNKGNFPGRFSGRQFSNSRSEMNVSTLELGDSALYLCASSLTSGTYEQYFGPGTRLTVT.

This chain joins TRBV5-3 and TRBJ1-5; weak D call: TRBD1 (6 bases). TRBV5-3 counts as an open reading frame of uncertain function. The CDR3 runs to 18 residues. Trimming took off 1 base at V and 6 bases at J, with 23 bases between the two ends. CDR3 coding DNA: TGTGCCAGAAGCTTGAGGAGCCGATCCGCAGGGGCCGGTCAGCCCCAGCATTTT. Its protein product is CARSLRSRSAGAGQPQHF.

J is TRBJ2-4 and V is TRBV5-8, with TRBD1 identical over 7 bases. The CDR3 totals 14 residues. Germline CDR1 reads SGHTS; CDR2 reads YDEGEE. J lost 6 bases, V lost 3 bases, and 6 bases had no gene match. The CDR3 is CASSSRQGLNIQYF. CDR3 nucleotides: TGTGCCAGCAGCTCCCGACAGGGCCTAAACATTCAGTACTTC.

The chain uses TRBV2 and TRBJ1-4; TRBD1 might be the D (6 bases). CDR3 length: 19 residues. Trimming pared 8 bases from V and 1 base from J, leaving 26 bases between. Germline CDR1 reads SNHLY; CDR2 reads FYNNEI. DNA for the CDR3: TGTGCCAGCTCTGGGAGACACCCGGGGGGCACCGGAACTAATGAAAAACTGTTTTTT. This sequence encodes CASSGRHPGGTGTNEKLFF.

The chain carries TRBV4-2 and TRBJ1-1; TRBD1 matches at 7 bases. Per germline, CDR1 LGHNA and CDR2 YNFKEQ. The V gene end was trimmed by 1 base and the J gene end by 3 bases; junction bases not matched to a gene: 11. The CDR3 loop spans 17 amino acids. The chain's CDR3 is CASSQGVEGQADTEAFF. In nucleotides, the CDR3 is TGTGCCAGCAGCCAAGGGGTAGAAGGACAGGCGGACACTGAAGCTTTCTTT.

V is TRBV30 and J is TRBJ2-7, with a tentative D call TRBD1 (5 bases). The V gene lost 1 base and the J gene lost 6 bases, with 10 bases spanning the gap. Germline loops: CDR1 GTSNPN, CDR2 SVGIG (reference sequence). This CDR3 region has 12 residues. The CDR3 spells CAWSARVTEQYF. The CDR3 DNA is TGTGCCTGGAGTGCCAGGGTCACCGAGCAGTACTTC.

The chain carries TRBV18 and TRBJ1-1; 7 bases are shared with TRBD1. J was trimmed by 6 bases and V by 3 bases; bases with no gene match: 7. CDR1 KGHSH and CDR2 LQKENI come from the germline V gene. This CDR3 is 14 amino acids long. The CDR3 nucleotides read TGTGCCAGCTCACCGACAACAGGGGCCGCTGAAGCTTTCTTT. This gives the protein CASSPTTGAAEAFF.

This chain links TRBV2 with TRBJ1-1, with a possible D match to TRBD1 (5 bases). Trimming stripped 8 bases from V and 6 bases from J, with 19 bases between. This CDR3 contains 14 residues. Germline V gives CDR1 SNHLY, CDR2 FYNNEI. CDR3 sequence reads: CASLLGGWDAEAFF. CDR3 coding DNA: TGTGCCAGCCTCCTGGGGGGGTGGGACGCTGAAGCTTTCTTT.

The chain uses TRBV9 and TRBJ1-4; 7 bases align to TRBD1. The CDR3 contains 16 residues. V gave up 0 bases and J gave up 10 bases; unmatched junction bases: 12. Germline V lookup: CDR1 SGDLS, CDR2 YYNGEE. The CDR3 protein is CASSVDEGGGFRKLFF. CDR3 bases: TGTGCCAGCAGCGTAGATGAAGGGGGCGGCTTTAGAAAACTGTTTTTT.

This rearrangement joins TRBV6-5 to TRBJ1-2; 8 nucleotides line up with TRBD1. Trimming at V came to 6 bases and at J to 7 bases, leaving 7 bases not matched to a gene. Germline V gene sequence: CDR1 MNHEY, CDR2 SVGAGI. The CDR3 totals 13 residues. CDR3 in amino acids: CASSLDREGGYTF. Written as DNA, the CDR3 is TGTGCCAGCAGCCTGGACAGGGAAGGTGGCTACACCTTC.

This clone occurred a few times. This chain links TRBV6-6 with TRBJ2-2; maybe TRBD2 (6 bases). Germline loops: CDR1 MNHNY, CDR2 SVGAGI (reference sequence). The CDR3 is 15 amino acids. V gave up 2 bases and J gave up 5 bases, with 12 bases separating them. In DNA, the CDR3 is TGTGCCAGCAGTTACAACCTAGCGAGGACCGGGGAGCTGTTTTTT. The encoded protein is CASSYNLARTGELFF.